This TCR beta chain was identified during a study of tissue T cells after allogeneic stem cell transplantation. Some clones are missing from TCRdb's copy, which holds only in-frame ones; the method was immunoSEQ multiplex PCR. The sample shows fewer than 30,000 clones, 70% to 75% of them seen only once. Germline lookup yields CDR1 LGHDT and CDR2 YNNKEL (reference sequence). The CDR3 covers 13 residues. Trimming took off 3 bases at V and 5 bases at J, with 11 bases between the two ends. Non-transplant comparator patients with other cancers had at least five gastrointestinal samples and no known gastrointestinal disease.

V is TRBV3-1 (or the pseudogene TRBV3-2) and J is TRBJ2-7; TRBD1 might be the D (5 bases). The sequence came from a female donor at least 60 years old with lung cancer. Here the sequenced sample was tissue from the ileum, taken at autopsy. The CDR3 loop reads CASSHWGKDEQYF. Written as DNA, the CDR3 is TGTGCCAGCAGCCACTGGGGCAAAGACGAGCAGTACTTC.